This record looks at one T cell receptor beta chain sequence and its context. Its antigen remains undetermined. Within one base of it there is no much larger clone, and no base qualities were kept. The CDR3 spans 14 residues, from the cysteine through the phenylalanine. CDR3 DNA only is kept here, 42 bases in frame from base 1. This entry comes from a study of blood T cell repertoires in COVID-19 (dated by TCRdb to between 2020 and 2021). Some background on the complete study: Samples from collaborators originated in the United States, Italy and Spain and spanned both the acute and convalescent phases of COVID-19. The repertoires were released in a freely available public database intended as a resource for research on the immune response to SARS-CoV-2. Deeply sampled blood TCRbeta repertoires from subjects exposed to, actively infected with, or recovered from COVID-19 were included in the dataset. HLA class I and class II types, where available, came from metadata supplied by the sample provider rather than from assay-based typing. Samples came from the ongoing ImmuneRACE study (first 160 participants) plus 1,254 subjects from 6 global collaborators. Sample metadata almost always included a de-identified subject ID, COVID-19 status, age in years and sex. The material from the prospective study consisted of cDNA or gDNA derived from T cells, B-cell-depleted T cells, or PBMCs.

In the prospective study, participants were about 18 to 95 years old, resided in about 25 geographic areas of the United States, and were enrolled through a virtual design. In the prospective study, cohorts were assigned on the basis of participant-reported clinical history obtained from a screening survey and a study questionnaire. In the prospective study, whole blood, serum and a nasopharyngeal or oropharyngeal swab were collected from each participant by mobile phlebotomists. Participants in the prospective study had the option to provide additional blood draws and questionnaires over an approximately 2-month period. Before DNA extraction, blood samples from the prospective study were shipped at room temperature or frozen. TCRbeta CDR3 regions were amplified from genomic DNA using the immunoSEQ Assay, a bias-controlled multiplex PCR. The study's processing was this. The number of nucleated cells in each sample was estimated from the amplification of reference gene primers within the assay. To quantify the absolute abundance of each unique TCRbeta CDR3 rearrangement, sequence reads were collapsed and filtered. For each sample, productive Simpson clonality was calculated as the square root of Simpson's diversity index across productive rearrangements. This immuneACCESS table, as held by TCRdb, lists in-frame sequences with V and J called but not all clones. Of the missing ones, under half trace to an unresolved V gene in checked studies; the others have no known cause. That table gives V, J and clone size, and the DNA gave D and trimming. For this sample the table gives roughly 190,000 clones, of which approximately 86% were detected only once. The biggest ten clones account for under 6.5% of the sample.

The study at large found these results: Clinical and demographic metadata were provided uncurated, with the amount varying by source and participant.

This clonotype originated in a woman aged 60-75 years with acute COVID-19. Sequenced input: PBMCs or T cells enriched from blood (not recorded which). The receptor chain draws on TRBV21-1 and TRBJ1-2. TRBV21-1 constitutes a pseudogene. The CDR3 reads as follows: CASKAGRILYGYTF. The DNA is as follows: TGTGCCAGCAAGGCGGGACGAATACTATATGGCTACACCTTC.